This T cell receptor (beta chain) was captured in a study of T cells in Graves' hyperthyroidism and ophthalmopathy. In its sample, this clonotype was seen many times. Researchers amplified the TCR beta CDR3 regions from RNA transcripts. RT-PCR in the first round (using the HTBI primer set) targeted the TCR CDR3. TCRdb independently ran MiXCR on the multiplex PCR reads; one entry per CDR3 protein. The table lists roughly 840,000 distinct CDR3 sequences, around 38% of them singletons, with around 10% in the top ten. The CDR3 is made up of 11 amino acids. Trimming cost V 4 bases and J 4 bases, with 7 bases left between them. The V gene's germline CDR1 is DFQATT and CDR2 SNEGSKA (reference sequence).

The receptor was derived from a man aged 18-30 years with Graves' hyperthyroidism. The sample comprised blood. The chain links TRBV20-1 to TRBJ1-2; no clear D. This CDR3 reads CSANPGYGYTF. DNA for the CDR3: TGCAGTGCTAACCCGGGCTATGGCTACACCTTC.